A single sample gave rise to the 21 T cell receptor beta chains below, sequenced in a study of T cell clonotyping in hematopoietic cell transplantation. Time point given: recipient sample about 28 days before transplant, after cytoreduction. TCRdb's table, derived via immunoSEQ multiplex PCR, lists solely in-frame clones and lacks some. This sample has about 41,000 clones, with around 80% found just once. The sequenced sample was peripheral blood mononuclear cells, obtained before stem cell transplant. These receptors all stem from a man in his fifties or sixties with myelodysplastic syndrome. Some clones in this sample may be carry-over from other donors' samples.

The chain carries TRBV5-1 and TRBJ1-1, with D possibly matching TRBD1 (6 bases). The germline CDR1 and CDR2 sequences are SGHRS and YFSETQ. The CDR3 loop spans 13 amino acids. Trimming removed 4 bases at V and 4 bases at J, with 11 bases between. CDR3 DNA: TGCGCCAGCAGCAACACAGGGTCCACTGAAGCTTTCTTT. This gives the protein CASSNTGSTEAFF. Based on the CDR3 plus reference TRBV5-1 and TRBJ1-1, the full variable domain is KAGVTQTPRYLIKTRGQQVTLSCSPISGHRSVSWYQQTPGQGLQFLFEYFSETQRNKGNFPGRFSGRQFSNSRSEMNVSTLELGDSALYLCASSNTGSTEAFFGQGTRLTVV.

In DNA, the CDR3 is TGTGCCAGCAGTTTCGGTCGGGGCCCCCTACAAACTGGGGCCAACGTCCTGACTTTC. Translating it yields CASSFGRGPLQTGANVLTF. The rearrangement links TRBV27 to TRBJ2-6; D could derive from TRBD1 or TRBD2 (5 bases each). CDR1 and CDR2 (germline): MNHEY, SMNVEV (reference sequence). V lost 3 bases, J lost 2 bases, and 20 bases lay in between. The CDR3 extends over 19 amino acids.

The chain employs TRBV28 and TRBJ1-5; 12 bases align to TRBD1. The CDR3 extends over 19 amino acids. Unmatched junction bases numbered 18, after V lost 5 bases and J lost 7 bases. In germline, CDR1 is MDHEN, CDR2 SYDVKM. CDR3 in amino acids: CASSLSHLTGTGGTQPQHF. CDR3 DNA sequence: TGTGCCAGCAGTCTATCTCACCTGACCGGGACAGGGGGCACCCAGCCCCAGCATTTT.

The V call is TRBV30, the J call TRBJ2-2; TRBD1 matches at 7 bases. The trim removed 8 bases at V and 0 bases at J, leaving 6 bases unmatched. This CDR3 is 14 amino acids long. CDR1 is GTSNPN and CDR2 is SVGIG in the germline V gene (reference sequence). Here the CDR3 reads CARLGQANTGELFF. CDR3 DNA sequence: TGTGCCCGCCTAGGACAGGCGAACACCGGGGAGCTGTTTTTT.

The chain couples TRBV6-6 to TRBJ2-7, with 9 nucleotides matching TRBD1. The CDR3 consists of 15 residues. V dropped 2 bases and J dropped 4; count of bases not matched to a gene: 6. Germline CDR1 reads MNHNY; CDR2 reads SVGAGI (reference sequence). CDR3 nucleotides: TGTGCCAGCAGTTACCCTGGACAGGGGACATACGAGCAGTACTTC. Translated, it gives CASSYPGQGTYEQYF.

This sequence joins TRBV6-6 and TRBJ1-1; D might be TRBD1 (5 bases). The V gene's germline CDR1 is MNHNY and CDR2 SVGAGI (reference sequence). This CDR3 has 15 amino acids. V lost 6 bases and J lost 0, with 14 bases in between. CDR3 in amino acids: CASSVGGFMNTEAFF. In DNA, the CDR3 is TGTGCCAGCAGCGTGGGGGGGTTCATGAACACTGAAGCTTTCTTT.

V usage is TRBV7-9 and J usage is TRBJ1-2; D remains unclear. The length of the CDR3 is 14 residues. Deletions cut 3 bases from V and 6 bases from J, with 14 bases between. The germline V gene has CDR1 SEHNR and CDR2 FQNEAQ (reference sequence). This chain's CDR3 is CASSLMRPNDGYTF. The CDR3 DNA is TGTGCCAGCAGCTTGATGAGGCCTAATGATGGCTACACCTTC.

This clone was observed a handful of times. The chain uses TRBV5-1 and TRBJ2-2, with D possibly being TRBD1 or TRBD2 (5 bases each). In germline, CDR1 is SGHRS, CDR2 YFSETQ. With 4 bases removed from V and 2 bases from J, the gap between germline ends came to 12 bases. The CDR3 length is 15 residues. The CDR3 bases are TGCGCCAGCAGCCAAGGGACCCCTAACACCGGGGAGCTGTTTTTT. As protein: CASSQGTPNTGELFF.

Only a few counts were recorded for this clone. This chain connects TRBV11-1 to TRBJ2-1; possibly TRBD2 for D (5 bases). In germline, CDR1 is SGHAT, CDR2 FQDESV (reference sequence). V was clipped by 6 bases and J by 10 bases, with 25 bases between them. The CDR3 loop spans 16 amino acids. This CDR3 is CASSRLPGTRQGEQFF. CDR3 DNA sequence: TGTGCCAGCAGTCGTCTTCCGGGAACACGGCAAGGCGAGCAGTTCTTC.

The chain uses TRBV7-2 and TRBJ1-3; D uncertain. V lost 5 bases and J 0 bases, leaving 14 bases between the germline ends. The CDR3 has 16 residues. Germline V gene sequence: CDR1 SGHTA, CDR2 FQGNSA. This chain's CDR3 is CASSAVGVDSGNTIYF. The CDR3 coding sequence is TGTGCCAGCAGCGCCGTCGGGGTCGACTCTGGAAACACCATATATTTT.

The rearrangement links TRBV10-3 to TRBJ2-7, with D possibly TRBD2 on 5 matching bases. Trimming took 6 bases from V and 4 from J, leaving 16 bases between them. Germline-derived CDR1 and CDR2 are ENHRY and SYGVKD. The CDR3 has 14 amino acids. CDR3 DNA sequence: TGTGCCATCAGCCACCCGCCATCGGGGTACGAGCAGTACTTC. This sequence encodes CAISHPPSGYEQYF.

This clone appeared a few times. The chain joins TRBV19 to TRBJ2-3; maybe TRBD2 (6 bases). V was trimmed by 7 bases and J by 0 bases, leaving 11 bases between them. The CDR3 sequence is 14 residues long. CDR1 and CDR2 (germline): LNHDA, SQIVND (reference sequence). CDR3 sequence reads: CASKAAGSTDTQYF. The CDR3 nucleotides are TGTGCCAGTAAGGCGGCGGGGAGCACAGATACGCAGTATTTT.

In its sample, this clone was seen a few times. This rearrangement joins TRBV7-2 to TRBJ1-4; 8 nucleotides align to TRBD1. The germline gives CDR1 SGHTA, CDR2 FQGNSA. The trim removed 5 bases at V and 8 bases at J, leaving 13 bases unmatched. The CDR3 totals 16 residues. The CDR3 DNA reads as TGTGCCAGCAGCCTAAACTTCGGACAGGGTTTAGAAAAACTGTTTTTT. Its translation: CASSLNFGQGLEKLFF.

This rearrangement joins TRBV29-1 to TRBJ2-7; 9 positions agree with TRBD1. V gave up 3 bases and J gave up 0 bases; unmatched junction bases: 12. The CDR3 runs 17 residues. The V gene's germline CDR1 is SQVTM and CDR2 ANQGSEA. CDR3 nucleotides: TGCAGCGTTGACCCGGGACAGGGCGTCCGGAGCTCCTACGAGCAGTACTTC. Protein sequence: CSVDPGQGVRSSYEQYF.

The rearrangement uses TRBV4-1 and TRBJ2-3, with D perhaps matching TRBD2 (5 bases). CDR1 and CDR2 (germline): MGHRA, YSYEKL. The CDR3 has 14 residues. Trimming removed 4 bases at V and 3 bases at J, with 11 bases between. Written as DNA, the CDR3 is TGCGCCAGCAGCCCGACTGGGAGTACAGATACGCAGTATTTT. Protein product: CASSPTGSTDTQYF.

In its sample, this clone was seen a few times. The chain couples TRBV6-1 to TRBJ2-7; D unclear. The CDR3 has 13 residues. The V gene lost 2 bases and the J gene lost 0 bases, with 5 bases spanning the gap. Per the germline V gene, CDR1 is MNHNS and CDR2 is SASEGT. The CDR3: CASSERRSYEQYF. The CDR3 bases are TGTGCCAGCAGTGAACGGCGCTCCTACGAGCAGTACTTC.

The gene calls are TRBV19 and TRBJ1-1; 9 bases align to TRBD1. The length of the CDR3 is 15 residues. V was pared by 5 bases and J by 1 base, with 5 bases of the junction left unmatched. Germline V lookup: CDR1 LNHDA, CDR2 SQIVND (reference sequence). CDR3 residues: CASSPGTGPNTEAFF. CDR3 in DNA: TGTGCCAGTAGTCCCGGGACAGGGCCGAACACTGAAGCTTTCTTT.

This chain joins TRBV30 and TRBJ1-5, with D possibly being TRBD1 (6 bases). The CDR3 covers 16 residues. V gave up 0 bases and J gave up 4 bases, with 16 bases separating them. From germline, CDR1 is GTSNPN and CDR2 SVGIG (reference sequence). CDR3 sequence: CAWSVQGGSGNQPQHF. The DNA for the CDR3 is TGTGCCTGGAGTGTACAAGGGGGGTCGGGGAATCAGCCCCAGCATTTT.

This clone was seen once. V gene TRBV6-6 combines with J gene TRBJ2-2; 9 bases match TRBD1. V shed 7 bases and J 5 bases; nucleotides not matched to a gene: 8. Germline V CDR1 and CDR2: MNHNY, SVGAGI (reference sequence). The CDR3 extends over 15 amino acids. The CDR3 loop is CASKGTGGFTGELFF. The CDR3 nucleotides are TGTGCCAGCAAAGGCACAGGGGGCTTTACCGGGGAGCTGTTTTTT.

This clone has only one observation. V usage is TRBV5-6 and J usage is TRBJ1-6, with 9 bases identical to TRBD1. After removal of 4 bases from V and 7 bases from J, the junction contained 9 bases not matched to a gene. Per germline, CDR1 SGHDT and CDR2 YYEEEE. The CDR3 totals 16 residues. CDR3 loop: CASSPRWTGDNSPLHF. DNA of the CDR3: TGTGCCAGCAGCCCGCGGTGGACAGGGGACAATTCACCCCTCCACTTT.

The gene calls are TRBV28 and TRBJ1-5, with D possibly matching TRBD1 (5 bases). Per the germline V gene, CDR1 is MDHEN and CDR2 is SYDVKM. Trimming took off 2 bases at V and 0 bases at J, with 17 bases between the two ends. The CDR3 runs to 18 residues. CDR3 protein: CASSLGASRPNSNQPQHF. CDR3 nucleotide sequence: TGTGCCAGCAGTTTAGGGGCCAGCCGTCCCAATAGCAATCAGCCCCAGCATTTT.